This T cell receptor (beta chain) stems from a study of beta chain features in type 1 diabetes. Germline CDR1 MGHDK, CDR2 SYGVNS. The CDR3 covers 14 residues. V was pared by 3 bases and J by 8 bases, with 16 bases between. In its sample, this clone was seen a few times. Antigen unknown. Study-wide findings and caveats: The analysis here could not establish whether HLA type shapes TCRB rearrangement. Moderate but significant shortening of TCRB CDR3s was recorded in all four CD4+ subsets from Type 1 diabetes patients.

The isolated RNA, all of it, was reverse transcribed, so expressed TCRB transcripts were what got sequenced. Assay used: immunoSEQ multiplex PCR; TCRdb lists only in-frame clones, some missing. In the table there are hundreds of thousands of clones, over 13% of which are singletons. What was sequenced was naive CD4+ T cells from blood. The genes are TRBV25-1 and TRBJ1-2; D call uncertain. The receptor comes from a man between 18 and 35 years old with type 1 diabetes. The CDR3 here is CASSDPGRNWGYTF. CDR3 DNA: TGTGCCAGCAGTGACCCGGGGAGGAATTGGGGCTACACCTTC.